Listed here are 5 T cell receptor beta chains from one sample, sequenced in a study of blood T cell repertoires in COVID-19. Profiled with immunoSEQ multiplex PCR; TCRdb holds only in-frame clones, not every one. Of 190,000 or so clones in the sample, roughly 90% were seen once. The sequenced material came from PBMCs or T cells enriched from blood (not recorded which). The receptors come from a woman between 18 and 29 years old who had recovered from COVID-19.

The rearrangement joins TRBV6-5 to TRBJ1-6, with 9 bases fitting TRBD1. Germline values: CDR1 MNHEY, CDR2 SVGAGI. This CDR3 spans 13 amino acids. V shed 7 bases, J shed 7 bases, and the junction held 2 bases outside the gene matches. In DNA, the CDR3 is TGTGCCAGCAAACAGGGGGCGAATTCACCCCTCCACTTT. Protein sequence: CASKQGANSPLHF.

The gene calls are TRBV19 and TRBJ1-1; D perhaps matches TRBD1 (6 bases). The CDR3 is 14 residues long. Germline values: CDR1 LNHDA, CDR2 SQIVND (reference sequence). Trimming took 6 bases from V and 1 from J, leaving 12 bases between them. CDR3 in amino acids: CASRPDRWNTEAFF. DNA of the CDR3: TGTGCCAGTAGACCGGACAGATGGAACACTGAAGCTTTCTTT. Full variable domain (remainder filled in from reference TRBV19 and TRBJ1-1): DGGITQSPKYLFRKEGQNVTLSCEQNLNHDAMYWYRQDPGQGLRLIYYSQIVNDFQKGDIAEGYSVSREKKESFPLTVTSAQKNPTAFYLCASRPDRWNTEAFFGQGTRLTVV.

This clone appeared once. The CDR3, as DNA: TGTGCCAGCAGCTGGGGACAGGGAGGAAGCAATCAGCCCCAGCATTTT. Protein product: CASSWGQGGSNQPQHF. The gene calls are TRBV7-2 and TRBJ1-5; 9 bases agree with TRBD1. V shed 4 bases and J 1 base; nucleotides not matched to a gene: 5. Germline loops: CDR1 SGHTA, CDR2 FQGNSA. The CDR3 spans 16 residues. The whole variable domain, remainder taken from reference TRBV7-2 and TRBJ1-5, is GAGVSQSPSNKVTEKGKDVELRCDPISGHTALYWYRQSLGQGLEFLIYFQGNSAPDKSGLPSDRFSAERTGGSVSTLTIQRTQQEDSAVYLCASSWGQGGSNQPQHFGDGTRLSIL.

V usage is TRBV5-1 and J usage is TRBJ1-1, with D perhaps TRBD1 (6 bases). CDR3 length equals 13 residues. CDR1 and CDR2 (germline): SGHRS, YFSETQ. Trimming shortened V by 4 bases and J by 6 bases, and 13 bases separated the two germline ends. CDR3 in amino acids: CASSLGGAAEAFF. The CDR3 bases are TGCGCCAGCAGCCTCGGGGGGGCTGCTGAAGCTTTCTTT. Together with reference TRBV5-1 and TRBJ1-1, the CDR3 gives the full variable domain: KAGVTQTPRYLIKTRGQQVTLSCSPISGHRSVSWYQQTPGQGLQFLFEYFSETQRNKGNFPGRFSGRQFSNSRSEMNVSTLELGDSALYLCASSLGGAAEAFFGQGTRLTVV.

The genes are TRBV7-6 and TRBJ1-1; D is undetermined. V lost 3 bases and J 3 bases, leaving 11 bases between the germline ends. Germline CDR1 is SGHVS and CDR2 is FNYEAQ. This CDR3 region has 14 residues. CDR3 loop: CASSFTPADTEAFF. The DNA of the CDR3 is TGTGCCAGCAGCTTCACCCCCGCGGACACTGAAGCTTTCTTT.